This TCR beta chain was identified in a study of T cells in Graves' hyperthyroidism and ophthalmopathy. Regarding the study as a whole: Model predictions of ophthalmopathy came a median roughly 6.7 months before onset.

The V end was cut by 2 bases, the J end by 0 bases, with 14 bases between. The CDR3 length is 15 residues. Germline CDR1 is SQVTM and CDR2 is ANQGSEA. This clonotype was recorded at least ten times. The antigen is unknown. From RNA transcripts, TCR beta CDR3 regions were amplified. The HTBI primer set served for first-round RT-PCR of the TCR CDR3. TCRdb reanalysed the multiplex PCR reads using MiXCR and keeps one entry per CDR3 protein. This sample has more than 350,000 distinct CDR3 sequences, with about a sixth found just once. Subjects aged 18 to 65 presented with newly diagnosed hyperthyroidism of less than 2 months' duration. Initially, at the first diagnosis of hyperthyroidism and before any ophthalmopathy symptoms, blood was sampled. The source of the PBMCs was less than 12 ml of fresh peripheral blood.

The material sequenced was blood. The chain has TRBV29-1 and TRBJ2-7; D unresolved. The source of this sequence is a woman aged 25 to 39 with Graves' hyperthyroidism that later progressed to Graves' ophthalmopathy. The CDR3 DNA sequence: TGCAGCGTTGAAAAGGTAACCGACGGCTCCTACGAGCAGTACTTC. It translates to CSVEKVTDGSYEQYF.